Following are 6 T cell receptor beta chains from one sample sequenced in a study of T cells in Graves' hyperthyroidism and ophthalmopathy (dated by TCRdb to the late 2010s). Library preparation employed multiplex PCR. Instrument used: Illumina HiSeq 2000. The TCR beta CDR3 regions were amplified from RNA transcripts. The first round of RT-PCR for the TCR CDR3 was performed with the HTBI primer set and the Qiagen OneStep RT-PCR kit. TCRdb handled the public reads itself, with Q25 trimming in fastp and clone calling in MiXCR, and kept productive beta chains. Every distinct CDR3 protein forms one entry, paired with its most common genes and DNA. The sample table holds about 350,000 distinct CDR3 sequences, of which approximately 14% were seen once. 20% to 25% of the sample comes from the top ten. Sequencing used blood. Source of these receptors: a woman in her 30s with Graves' hyperthyroidism.

The chain combines TRBV12-3 or TRBV12-4 with TRBJ2-1; D is uncertain. The CDR3 is made up of 17 amino acids. Trimming cost V 6 bases and J 0 bases, with 18 bases left between them. The CDR3 DNA is TGTGCCAGCAGCCATTGGTCCAGCCTAAGCTCCTACAATGAGCAGTTCTTC. This codes for CASSHWSSLSSYNEQFF.

The chain couples TRBV12-3 or TRBV12-4 to TRBJ2-1, with D maybe TRBD1 (6 bases). The CDR3 is 13 amino acids. V shed 6 bases and J shed 4 bases, with 10 bases lying between them. The CDR3 nucleotides read TGTGCCAGCAGCTCGGGACAATACAATGAGCAGTTCTTC. Amino acid sequence: CASSSGQYNEQFF.

This clonotype has ten or more counts. The V gene is TRBV11-2, the J gene TRBJ1-1; the D gene is possibly TRBD1 (6 bases). This CDR3 region has 16 residues. The ends were cut back, 1 base at V and 4 bases at J, with 16 bases in the middle. Germline loops: CDR1 SGHAT, CDR2 FQNNGV. DNA of the CDR3: TGTGCCAGCAGCTTAGCGCCCCGGGGGCGCGGCACTGAAGCTTTCTTT. Encoded protein: CASSLAPRGRGTEAFF.

About this clonotype: With a much larger clone just one base away, this may be a read error. CDR3 protein: CASSLAEDPTTYQPQRF. The CDR3 DNA reads as TGTGCCAGCAGCTTAGCGGAGGACCCGACAACGTATCAGCCCCAGCGTTTT. The V and J genes are TRBV7-9 and TRBJ1-5, with D unresolved. CDR1 and CDR2 (germline): SEHNR, FQNEAQ (reference sequence). CDR3 length equals 17 residues.

For the CDR3, the DNA is TGTGCCACCAGTGACACGGGACAGGGGAAAGAAGAGACCCAGTACTTC. This sequence encodes CATSDTGQGKEETQYF. The rearrangement joins TRBV24-1 to TRBJ2-5, with 10 bases fitting TRBD1. Germline V gene data show CDR1 as KGHDR and CDR2 as SFDVKD. The CDR3 has 16 residues. After removal of 4 bases from V and 3 bases from J, the junction contained 7 bases not matched to a gene.

This clonotype appeared a few times. The V gene is TRBV9, the J gene TRBJ2-1; D tentatively fits TRBD1 or TRBD2 (5 bases each). Trimming took 7 bases from V and 3 from J, leaving 29 bases between them. CDR1 is SGDLS, CDR2 YYNGEE, per germline. This CDR3 spans 19 amino acids. CDR3 amino acids: CASSGMPGAPQRSYNEQFF. In DNA, the CDR3 is TGTGCCAGCTCGGGGATGCCCGGGGCGCCTCAAAGGAGCTACAATGAGCAGTTCTTC. Looking up the rest from reference TRBV9 and TRBJ2-1 gives the full variable domain: DSGVTQTPKHLITATGQRVTLRCSPRSGDLSVYWYQQSLDQGLQFLIQYYNGEERAKGNILERFSAQQFPDLHSELNLSSLELGDSALYFCASSGMPGAPQRSYNEQFFGPGTRLTVL.